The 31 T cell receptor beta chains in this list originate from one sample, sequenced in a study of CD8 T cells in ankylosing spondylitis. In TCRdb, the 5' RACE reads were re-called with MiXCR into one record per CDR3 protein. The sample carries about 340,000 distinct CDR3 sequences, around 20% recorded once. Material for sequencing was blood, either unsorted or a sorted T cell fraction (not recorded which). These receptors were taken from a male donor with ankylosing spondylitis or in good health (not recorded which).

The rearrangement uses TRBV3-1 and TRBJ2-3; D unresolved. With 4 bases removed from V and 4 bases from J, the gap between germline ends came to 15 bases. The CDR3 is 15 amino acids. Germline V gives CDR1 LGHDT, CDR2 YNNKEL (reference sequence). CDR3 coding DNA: TGTGCCAGCAGCCTGGGAACACTTAGGGCAGATACGCAGTATTTT. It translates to CASSLGTLRADTQYF.

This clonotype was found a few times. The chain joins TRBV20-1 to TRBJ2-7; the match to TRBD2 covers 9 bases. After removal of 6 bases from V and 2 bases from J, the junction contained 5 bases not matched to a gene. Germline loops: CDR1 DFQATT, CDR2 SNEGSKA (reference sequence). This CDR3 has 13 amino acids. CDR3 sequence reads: CSARLAAPYEQYF. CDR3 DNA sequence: TGCAGTGCCAGACTAGCGGCCCCCTACGAGCAGTACTTC.

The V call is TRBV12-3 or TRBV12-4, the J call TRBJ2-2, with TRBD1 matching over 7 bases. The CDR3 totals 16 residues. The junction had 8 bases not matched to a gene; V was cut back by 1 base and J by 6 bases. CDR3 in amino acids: CASSLGHRGRAGELFF. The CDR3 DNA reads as TGTGCCAGCAGTTTAGGCCACAGGGGCAGGGCCGGGGAGCTGTTTTTT.

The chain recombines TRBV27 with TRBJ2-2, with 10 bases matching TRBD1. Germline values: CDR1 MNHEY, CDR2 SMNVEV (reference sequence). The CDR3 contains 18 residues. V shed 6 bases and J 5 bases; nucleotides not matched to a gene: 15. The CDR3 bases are TGTGCCAGCAGCAAGATTGAACCGGGGACAGGGGAGACCGGGGAGCTGTTTTTT. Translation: CASSKIEPGTGETGELFF.

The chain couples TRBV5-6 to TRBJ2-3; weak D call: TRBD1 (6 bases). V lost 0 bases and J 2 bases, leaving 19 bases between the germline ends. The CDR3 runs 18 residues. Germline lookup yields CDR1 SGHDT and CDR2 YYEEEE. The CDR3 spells CASSLVRGWQGFTDTQYF. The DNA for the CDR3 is TGTGCCAGCAGCTTGGTCCGAGGGTGGCAGGGGTTCACAGATACGCAGTATTTT.

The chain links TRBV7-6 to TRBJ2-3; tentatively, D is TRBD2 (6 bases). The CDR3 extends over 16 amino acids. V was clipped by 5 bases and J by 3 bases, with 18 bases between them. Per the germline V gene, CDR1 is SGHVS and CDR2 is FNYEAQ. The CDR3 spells CASSREREPITDTQYF. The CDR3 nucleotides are TGTGCCAGCAGCCGGGAACGGGAGCCTATTACAGATACGCAGTATTTT.

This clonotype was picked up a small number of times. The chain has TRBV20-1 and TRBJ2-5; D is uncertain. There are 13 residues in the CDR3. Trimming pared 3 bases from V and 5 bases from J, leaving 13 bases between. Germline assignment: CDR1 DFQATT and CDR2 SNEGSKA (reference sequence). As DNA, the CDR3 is TGCAGTGCTAGGAGACAAAGTAGGGAGACCCAGTACTTC. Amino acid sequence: CSARRQSRETQYF.

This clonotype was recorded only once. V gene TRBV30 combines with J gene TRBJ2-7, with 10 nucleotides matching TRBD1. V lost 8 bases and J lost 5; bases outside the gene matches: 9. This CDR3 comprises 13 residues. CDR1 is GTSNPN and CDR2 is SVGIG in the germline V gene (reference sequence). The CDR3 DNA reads TGTGCCGGCGACCGACAGGGGGCTAACGAGCAGTACTTC. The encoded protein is CAGDRQGANEQYF.

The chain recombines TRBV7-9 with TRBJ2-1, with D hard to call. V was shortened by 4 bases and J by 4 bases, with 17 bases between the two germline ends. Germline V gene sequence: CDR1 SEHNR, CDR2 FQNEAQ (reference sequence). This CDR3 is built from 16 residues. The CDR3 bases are TGTGCCAGCAGCTCGAGCGTCCAGTTCCTATACAATGAGCAGTTCTTC. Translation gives CASSSSVQFLYNEQFF.

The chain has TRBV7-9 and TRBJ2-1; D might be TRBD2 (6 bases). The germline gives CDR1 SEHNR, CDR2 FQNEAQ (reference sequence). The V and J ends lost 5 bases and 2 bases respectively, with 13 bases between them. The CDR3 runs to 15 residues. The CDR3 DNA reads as TGTGCCAGCAGCCCTCCGCGGACTACCTACAATGAGCAGTTCTTC. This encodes CASSPPRTTYNEQFF.

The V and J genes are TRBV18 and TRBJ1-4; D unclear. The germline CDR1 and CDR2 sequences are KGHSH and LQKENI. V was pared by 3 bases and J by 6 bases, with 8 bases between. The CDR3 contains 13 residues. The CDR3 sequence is CASSPWADEKLFF. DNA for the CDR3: TGTGCCAGCTCACCTTGGGCAGATGAAAAACTGTTTTTT.

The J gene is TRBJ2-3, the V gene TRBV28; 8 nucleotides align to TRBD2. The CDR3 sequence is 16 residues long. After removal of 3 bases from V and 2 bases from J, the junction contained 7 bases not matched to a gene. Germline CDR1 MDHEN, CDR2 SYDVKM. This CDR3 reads CASSLIAGGNTDTQYF. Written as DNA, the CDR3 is TGTGCCAGCAGTTTGATCGCGGGGGGCAACACAGATACGCAGTATTTT. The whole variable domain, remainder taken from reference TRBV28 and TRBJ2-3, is DVKVTQSSRYLVKRTGEKVFLECVQDMDHENMFWYRQDPGLGLRLIYFSYDVKMKEKGDIPEGYSVSREKKERFSLILESASTNQTSMYLCASSLIAGGNTDTQYFGPGTRLTVL.

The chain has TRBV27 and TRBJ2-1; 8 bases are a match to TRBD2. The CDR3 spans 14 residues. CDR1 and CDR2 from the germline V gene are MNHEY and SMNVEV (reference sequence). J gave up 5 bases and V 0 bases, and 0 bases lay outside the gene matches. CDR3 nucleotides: TGTGCCAGCAGTTTATCTAGCGGGAACAATGAGCAGTTCTTC. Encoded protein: CASSLSSGNNEQFF.

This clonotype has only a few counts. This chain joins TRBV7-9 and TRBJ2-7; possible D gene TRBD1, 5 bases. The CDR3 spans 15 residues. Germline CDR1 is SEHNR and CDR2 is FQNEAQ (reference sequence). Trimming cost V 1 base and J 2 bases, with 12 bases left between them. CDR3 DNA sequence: TGTGCCAGCAGCTTAGTGGGGCTCCTAACCTACGAGCAGTACTTC. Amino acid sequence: CASSLVGLLTYEQYF.

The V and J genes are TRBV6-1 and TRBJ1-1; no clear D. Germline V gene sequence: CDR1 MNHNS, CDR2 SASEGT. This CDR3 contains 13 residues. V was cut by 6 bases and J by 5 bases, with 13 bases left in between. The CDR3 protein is CASREGRRTEAFF. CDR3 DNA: TGTGCCAGCAGGGAGGGCAGGCGGACTGAAGCTTTCTTT.

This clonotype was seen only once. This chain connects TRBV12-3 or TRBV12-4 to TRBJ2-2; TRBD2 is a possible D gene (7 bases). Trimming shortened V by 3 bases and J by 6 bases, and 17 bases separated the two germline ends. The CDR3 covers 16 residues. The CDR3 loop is CASSLDAGALSGELFF. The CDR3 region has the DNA TGTGCCAGCAGTTTGGACGCGGGGGCCTTGTCCGGGGAGCTGTTTTTT.

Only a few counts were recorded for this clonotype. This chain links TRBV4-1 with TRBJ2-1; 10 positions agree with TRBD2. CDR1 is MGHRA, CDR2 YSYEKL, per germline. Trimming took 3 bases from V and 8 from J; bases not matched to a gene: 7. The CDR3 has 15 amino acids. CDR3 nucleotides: TGCGCCAGCAGCCAGCAGCGGGGGGGCTCTTATGAGCAGTTCTTC. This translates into CASSQQRGGSYEQFF.

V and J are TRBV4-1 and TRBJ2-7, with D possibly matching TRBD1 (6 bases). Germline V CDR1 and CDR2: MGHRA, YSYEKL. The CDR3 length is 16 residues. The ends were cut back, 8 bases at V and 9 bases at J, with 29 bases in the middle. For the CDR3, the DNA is TGCGCCAGCCCCCCACAGGGACGGCCCCCGCATACCGGGCAGTACTTC. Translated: CASPPQGRPPHTGQYF.

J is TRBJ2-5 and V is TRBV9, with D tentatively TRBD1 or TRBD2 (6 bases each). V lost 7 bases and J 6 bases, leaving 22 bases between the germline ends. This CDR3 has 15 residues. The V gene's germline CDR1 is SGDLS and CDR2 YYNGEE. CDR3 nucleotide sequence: TGTGCCAGCGCCGAGGCCGGGGGCCTCGGACAGACCCAGTACTTC. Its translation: CASAEAGGLGQTQYF.

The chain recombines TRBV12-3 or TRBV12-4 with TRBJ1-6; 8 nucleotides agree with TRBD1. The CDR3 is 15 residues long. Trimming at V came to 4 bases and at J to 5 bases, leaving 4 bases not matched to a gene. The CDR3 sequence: CASSSGGPDNSPLHF. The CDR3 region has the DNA TGTGCCAGCAGTTCAGGGGGCCCAGATAATTCACCCCTCCACTTT.

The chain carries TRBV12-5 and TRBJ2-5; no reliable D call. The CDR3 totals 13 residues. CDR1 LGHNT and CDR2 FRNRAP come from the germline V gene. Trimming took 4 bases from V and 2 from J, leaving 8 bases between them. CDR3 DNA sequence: TGTGCTAGTGGTTCGTCTCCGCAAGAGACCCAGTACTTC. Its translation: CASGSSPQETQYF.

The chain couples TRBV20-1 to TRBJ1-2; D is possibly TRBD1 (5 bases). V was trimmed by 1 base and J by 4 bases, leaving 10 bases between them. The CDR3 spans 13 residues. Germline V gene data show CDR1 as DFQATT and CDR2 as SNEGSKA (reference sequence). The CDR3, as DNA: TGCAGTGCTAGAGTTACAGGCACCTATGGCTACACCTTC. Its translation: CSARVTGTYGYTF.

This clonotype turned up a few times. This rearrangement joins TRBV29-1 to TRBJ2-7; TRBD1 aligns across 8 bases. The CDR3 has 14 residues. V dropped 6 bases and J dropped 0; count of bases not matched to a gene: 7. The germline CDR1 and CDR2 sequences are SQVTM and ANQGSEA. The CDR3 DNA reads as TGCAGCGTCCTGGACAGGGAGAGCTCCTACGAGCAGTACTTC. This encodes CSVLDRESSYEQYF.

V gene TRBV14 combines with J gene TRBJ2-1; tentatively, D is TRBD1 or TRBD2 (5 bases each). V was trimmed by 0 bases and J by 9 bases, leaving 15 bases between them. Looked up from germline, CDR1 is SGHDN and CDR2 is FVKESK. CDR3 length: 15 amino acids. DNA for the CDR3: TGTGCCAGCAGCCAAGATACAGGCCTGGGGAGTGAGCAGTTCTTC. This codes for CASSQDTGLGSEQFF.

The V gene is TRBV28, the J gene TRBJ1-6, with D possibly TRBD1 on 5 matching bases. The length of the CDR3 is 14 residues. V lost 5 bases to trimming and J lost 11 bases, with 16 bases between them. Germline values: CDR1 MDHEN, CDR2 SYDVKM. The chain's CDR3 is CASSTVGTATPLHF. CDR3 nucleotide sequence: TGTGCCAGCAGTACCGTAGGGACCGCAACACCCCTCCACTTT.

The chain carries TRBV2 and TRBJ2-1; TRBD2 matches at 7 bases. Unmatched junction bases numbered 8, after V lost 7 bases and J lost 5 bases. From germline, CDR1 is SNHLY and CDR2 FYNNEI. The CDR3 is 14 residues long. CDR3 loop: CASTERGPNNEQFF. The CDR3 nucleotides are TGTGCCAGCACCGAGCGGGGCCCCAACAATGAGCAGTTCTTC.

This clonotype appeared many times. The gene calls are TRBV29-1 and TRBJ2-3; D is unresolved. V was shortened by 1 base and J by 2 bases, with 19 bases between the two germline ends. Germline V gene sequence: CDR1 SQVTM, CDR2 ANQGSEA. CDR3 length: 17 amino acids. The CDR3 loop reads CSVEVGRTGYYTDTQYF. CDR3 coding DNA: TGCAGCGTTGAAGTGGGTCGGACGGGTTACTACACAGATACGCAGTATTTT.

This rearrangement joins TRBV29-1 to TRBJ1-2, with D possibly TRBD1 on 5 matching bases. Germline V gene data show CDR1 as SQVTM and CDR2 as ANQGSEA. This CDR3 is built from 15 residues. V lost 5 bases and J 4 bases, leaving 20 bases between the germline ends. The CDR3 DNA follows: TGCAGCGTTACGGGGGGTCTACAGACTACCTATGGCTACACCTTC. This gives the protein CSVTGGLQTTYGYTF.

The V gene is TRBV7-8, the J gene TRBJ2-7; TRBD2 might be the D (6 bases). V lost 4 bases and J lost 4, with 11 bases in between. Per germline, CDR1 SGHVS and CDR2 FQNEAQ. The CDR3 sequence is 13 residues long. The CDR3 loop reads CASSSPGAYEQYF. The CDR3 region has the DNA TGTGCCAGCAGCTCCCCGGGAGCGTACGAGCAGTACTTC.

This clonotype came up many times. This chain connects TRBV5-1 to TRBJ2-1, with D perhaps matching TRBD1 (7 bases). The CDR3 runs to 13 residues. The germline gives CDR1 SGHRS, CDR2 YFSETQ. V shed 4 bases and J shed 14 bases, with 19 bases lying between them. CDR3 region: CASSPGTAREEFF. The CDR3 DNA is TGCGCCAGCAGCCCTGGGACAGCGAGGGAGGAGTTCTTC.

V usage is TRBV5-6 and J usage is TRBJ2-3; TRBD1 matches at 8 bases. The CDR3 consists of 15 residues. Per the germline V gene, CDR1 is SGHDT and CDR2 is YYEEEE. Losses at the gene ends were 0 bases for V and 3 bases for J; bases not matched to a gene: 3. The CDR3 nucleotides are TGTGCCAGCAGCTTGGGGACAGGGAGGACAGATACGCAGTATTTT. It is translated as CASSLGTGRTDTQYF.